This T cell receptor beta chain was recovered during a study of blood T cell repertoires in COVID-19. Across the whole study: The samples span acute and convalescent COVID-19 from the United States, Italy and Spain. In each case, the material was cDNA or gDNA derived from T cells, B-cell-depleted T cells, or PBMCs.

Original analysis: Estimates of nucleated cell counts were drawn from the amplification of reference gene primers. TCRdb's table, derived via immunoSEQ multiplex PCR, lists solely in-frame clones and lacks some. Clone size and the V and J calls come from that table; the DNA yielded D and trimming. The sample has 400,000 or so clones; 70% to 90% are singletons. This CDR3 contains 11 residues. Unmatched junction bases numbered 0, after V lost 2 bases and J lost 11 bases. Germline V gene sequence: CDR1 LNHDA, CDR2 SQIVND (reference sequence). This study enrolled people aged roughly 18 to 89 from about two dozen US geographic areas.

The sequencing input was PBMCs or T cells enriched from blood (not recorded which). This TCR derives from a man aged 40-49 years in a cohort exposed to, infected with or recovered from COVID-19 (not recorded which). The rearrangement links TRBV19 to TRBJ1-5; TRBD1 aligns across 7 bases. The CDR3 DNA is TGTGCCAGTAGTATAACAGGGGCCCAGCATTTT. Translation gives CASSITGAQHF.